This TCR beta chain was sequenced in a study of T cell responses to AZD1222 COVID-19 vaccine. Study-level points and caveats: At study baseline, merely several AZD1222 recipients were seropositive. Regions 160-218 and 743-854 held dominance among vaccine-associated CD4 TCRs, which spanned spike.

Data came from immunoSEQ multiplex PCR; TCRdb stores just in-frame clones and leaves some out. The sample has 100,000 to 150,000 clones, roughly 88% seen once. The CDR3 spans 14 residues. Germline assignment: CDR1 LNHDA and CDR2 SQIVND (reference sequence). The V gene lost 4 bases and the J gene lost 1 base, with 10 bases spanning the gap. To note about this clone: Its antigen is as yet unknown.

Sequencing was performed on peripheral blood, taken 28 days after the second AZD1222 dose. The chain couples TRBV19 to TRBJ1-2; D is unclear. The receptor was isolated from an adult who received the AZD1222 COVID-19 vaccine. As DNA, the CDR3 is TGTGCCAGTAGTACACTGACGGATAACTATGGCTACACCTTC. Translated: CASSTLTDNYGYTF.